Listed below are T cell receptor beta chains from one sample, sequenced in a study of cytomegalovirus exposure and HLA in healthy donors. Sequencing used immunoSEQ multiplex PCR; TCRdb keeps in-frame clones, though not all of them. The table has about 80,000 clones, approximately 67% seen once. Sequenced material: PBMCs. All receptors come from a male donor in good health and CMV-seropositive. The CDR3 runs from the conserved cysteine through the conserved F or W. A D gene is named only where the DNA matches it firmly. Clone size is shown for a subset of rows, as once, few, many or a class of expanded clone.

J gene,V gene,D gene,clone size,CDR3 protein,CDR3 DNA
TRBJ2-1,TRBV4-1,-,-,CASSPSSALYNEQFF,TGCGCCAGCAGCCCATCATCTGCGCTTTACAATGAGCAGTTCTTC
TRBJ2-7,TRBV27,-,-,CASSPQGYEQYF,TGTGCCAGCAGTCCACAGGGCTACGAGCAGTACTTC
TRBJ2-1,TRBV7-9,-,-,CASSQPGYNEQFF,TGTGCCAGCAGCCAACCAGGGTACAATGAGCAGTTCTTC
TRBJ2-6,TRBV5-4,-,few,CASEGDSGANVLTF,TGTGCCAGCGAAGGGGACTCTGGGGCCAACGTCCTGACTTTC
TRBJ1-1,TRBV7-2,TRBD1,-,CASSEQGGGTEAFF,TGTGCCAGCAGCGAACAGGGGGGAGGCACTGAAGCTTTCTTT
TRBJ2-1,TRBV5-1,-,-,CASSSGGTANEQFF,TGCGCCAGCAGCTCGGGAGGGACAGCCAATGAGCAGTTCTTC
TRBJ1-5,TRBV7-2,-,-,CASSLQGLNQPQHF,TGTGCCAGCAGCCTACAGGGATTAAATCAGCCCCAGCATTTT
TRBJ2-7,TRBV21-1,-,-,CARKRGGSGRYEQYF,TGTGCCAGAAAGAGGGGGGGGTCGGGTCGATACGAGCAGTACTTC
TRBJ2-1,TRBV15,TRBD2,-,CATSREASGRADEQFF,TGTGCCACCAGCAGAGAAGCTAGCGGGAGGGCCGATGAGCAGTTCTTC
TRBJ2-7,TRBV5-1,TRBD2,-,CASSSAGGLEYEQYF,TGCGCCAGCAGCTCGGCGGGGGGGCTCGAATACGAGCAGTACTTC
TRBJ2-7,TRBV20-1,-,-,CSATQGGEQYF,TGCAGTGCCACCCAGGGAGGTGAGCAGTACTTC
TRBJ2-7,TRBV7-9,-,-,CSSSSPEGGPSYEQYF,TGTTCCAGCAGCTCCCCGGAGGGGGGGCCCTCCTACGAGCAGTACTTC
TRBJ2-7,TRBV5-1,-,-,CASSLALASSYEQYF,TGCGCCAGCAGCTTGGCCCTGGCCTCCTCCTACGAGCAGTACTTC
TRBJ2-5,TRBV18,-,-,CASSPQGRQKETQYF,TGTGCCAGCTCACCTCAGGGTCGACAGAAAGAGACCCAGTACTTC